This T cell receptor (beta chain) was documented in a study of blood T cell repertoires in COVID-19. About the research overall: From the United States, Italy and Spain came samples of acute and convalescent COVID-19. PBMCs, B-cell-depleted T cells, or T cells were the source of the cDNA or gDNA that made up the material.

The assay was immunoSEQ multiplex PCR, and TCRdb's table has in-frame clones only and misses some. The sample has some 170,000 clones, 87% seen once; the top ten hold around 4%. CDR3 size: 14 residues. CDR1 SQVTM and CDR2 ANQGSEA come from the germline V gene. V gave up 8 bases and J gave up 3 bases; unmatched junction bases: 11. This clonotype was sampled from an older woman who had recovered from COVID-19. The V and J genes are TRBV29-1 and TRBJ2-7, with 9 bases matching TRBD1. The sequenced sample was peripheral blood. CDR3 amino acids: CSLRNGQGYYEQYF. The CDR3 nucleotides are TGCAGCCTGAGAAATGGACAGGGGTACTACGAGCAGTACTTC.